This T cell receptor beta chain emerged from a study of cytotoxic CD8 clonotypes in ibrutinib-treated CLL. Study background: Of a cohort that held some 12 relapsed/refractory and some 15 treatment-naive patients, about 18 were IGHV unmutated. Patients gave response samples after a median about eleven months of treatment, range 6 to 36. The study, taken as a whole, reports: Higher circulating CD8+ T-cell counts strongly accompanied higher baseline clonality, above age-matched healthy donors. Clonality was elevated at ibrutinib response and had returned toward baseline at progression.

On this clone itself: Its target is not known.

CDR1 is SEHNR, CDR2 FQNEAQ, per germline (reference sequence). The CDR3 covers 17 residues. With V trimmed by 0 bases and J by 2 bases, 7 bases remained unmatched. Some clones are missing from TCRdb's copy, which holds only in-frame ones; the method was immunoSEQ multiplex PCR. The sample yields fewer than 400,000 clones, roughly two thirds seen once. The sample consisted of PBMCs, taken after 36 months of ibrutinib treatment. V usage is TRBV7-9 and J usage is TRBJ2-7; 10 bases align to TRBD2. The sequence was collected from a human donor with chronic lymphocytic leukemia. CDR3: CASSLALRLAGPYEQYF. The CDR3, as DNA: TGTGCCAGCAGCTTAGCGCTAAGACTAGCGGGCCCCTACGAGCAGTACTTC. The variable domain in full, with the rest retrieved from reference TRBV7-9 and TRBJ2-7, is DTGVSQNPRHKITKRGQNVTFRCDPISEHNRLYWYRQTLGQGPEFLTYFQNEAQLEKSRLLSDRFSAERPKGSFSTLEIQRTEQGDSAMYLCASSLALRLAGPYEQYFGPGTRLTVT.